The rows below give T cell receptor beta chains drawn from one sample of a study of OX40 agonist ivuxolimab in advanced cancers. The protocol was immunoSEQ multiplex PCR, while the TCRdb copy is restricted to in-frame clones and leaves out a portion. The sample lists around 40,000 clones; roughly four fifths were seen once. Material: CD4+ or CD8+ T cells sorted from blood, obtained in a trial of the OX40 agonist ivuxolimab. Source of these receptors: an adult with an advanced solid tumor such as melanoma, head and neck, liver or kidney cancer. CDR3s include the opening cysteine and the closing phenylalanine or tryptophan. A D gene is named only where the DNA matches it firmly. Expanded clones get a size class; other rows say once, few or many, or leave the size out.

>TRBJ1-5|.|TRBV4-1|.
TGCGCCAGCAGCCAAGCCCCGGGGGCCTATCAGCCCCAGCATTTT
CASSQAPGAYQPQHF
>TRBJ1-3|.|TRBV27|few
TGTGCCAGCCGTACAGGAGGTGGAAACACCATATATTTT
CASRTGGGNTIYF
>TRBJ2-7|.|TRBV9|.
TGTGCCAGCAGCGTATTAAGCGAATCCTACGAGCAGTACTTC
CASSVLSESYEQYF
>TRBJ1-1|.|TRBV28|.
TGTGCCAGCAGTTCACTCCAGGGCGTATCTGAAGCTTTCTTT
CASSSLQGVSEAFF
>TRBJ2-1|.|TRBV5-4|.
TGTGCCAGCAGCTTGAGAGGCCAGGGTCAATCCTACAATGAGCAGTTCTTC
CASSLRGQGQSYNEQFF
>TRBJ2-1|TRBD2|TRBV6-6|.
TGTGCCAGCAGTTACGACCGGGGCGGGGGGAATGAGCAGTTCTTC
CASSYDRGGGNEQFF
>TRBJ2-3|.|TRBV19|.
TGTGCCAGTAGTATGGAGGACTCCTACACAGATACGCAGTATTTT
CASSMEDSYTDTQYF
>TRBJ2-2|.|TRBV25-1|.
TGTGCCAGCAGTGCCCAGCGGAGCACCGGGGAGCTGTTTTTT
CASSAQRSTGELFF
>TRBJ1-1|.|TRBV14|.
TGTGCCAGCAGCCAGCAGGGGCTGAACACTGAAGCTTTCTTT
CASSQQGLNTEAFF
>TRBJ2-7|.|TRBV19|once
TGTGCCAGTAAGGCAGGGACCTCCTACGAGCAGTACTTC
CASKAGTSYEQYF